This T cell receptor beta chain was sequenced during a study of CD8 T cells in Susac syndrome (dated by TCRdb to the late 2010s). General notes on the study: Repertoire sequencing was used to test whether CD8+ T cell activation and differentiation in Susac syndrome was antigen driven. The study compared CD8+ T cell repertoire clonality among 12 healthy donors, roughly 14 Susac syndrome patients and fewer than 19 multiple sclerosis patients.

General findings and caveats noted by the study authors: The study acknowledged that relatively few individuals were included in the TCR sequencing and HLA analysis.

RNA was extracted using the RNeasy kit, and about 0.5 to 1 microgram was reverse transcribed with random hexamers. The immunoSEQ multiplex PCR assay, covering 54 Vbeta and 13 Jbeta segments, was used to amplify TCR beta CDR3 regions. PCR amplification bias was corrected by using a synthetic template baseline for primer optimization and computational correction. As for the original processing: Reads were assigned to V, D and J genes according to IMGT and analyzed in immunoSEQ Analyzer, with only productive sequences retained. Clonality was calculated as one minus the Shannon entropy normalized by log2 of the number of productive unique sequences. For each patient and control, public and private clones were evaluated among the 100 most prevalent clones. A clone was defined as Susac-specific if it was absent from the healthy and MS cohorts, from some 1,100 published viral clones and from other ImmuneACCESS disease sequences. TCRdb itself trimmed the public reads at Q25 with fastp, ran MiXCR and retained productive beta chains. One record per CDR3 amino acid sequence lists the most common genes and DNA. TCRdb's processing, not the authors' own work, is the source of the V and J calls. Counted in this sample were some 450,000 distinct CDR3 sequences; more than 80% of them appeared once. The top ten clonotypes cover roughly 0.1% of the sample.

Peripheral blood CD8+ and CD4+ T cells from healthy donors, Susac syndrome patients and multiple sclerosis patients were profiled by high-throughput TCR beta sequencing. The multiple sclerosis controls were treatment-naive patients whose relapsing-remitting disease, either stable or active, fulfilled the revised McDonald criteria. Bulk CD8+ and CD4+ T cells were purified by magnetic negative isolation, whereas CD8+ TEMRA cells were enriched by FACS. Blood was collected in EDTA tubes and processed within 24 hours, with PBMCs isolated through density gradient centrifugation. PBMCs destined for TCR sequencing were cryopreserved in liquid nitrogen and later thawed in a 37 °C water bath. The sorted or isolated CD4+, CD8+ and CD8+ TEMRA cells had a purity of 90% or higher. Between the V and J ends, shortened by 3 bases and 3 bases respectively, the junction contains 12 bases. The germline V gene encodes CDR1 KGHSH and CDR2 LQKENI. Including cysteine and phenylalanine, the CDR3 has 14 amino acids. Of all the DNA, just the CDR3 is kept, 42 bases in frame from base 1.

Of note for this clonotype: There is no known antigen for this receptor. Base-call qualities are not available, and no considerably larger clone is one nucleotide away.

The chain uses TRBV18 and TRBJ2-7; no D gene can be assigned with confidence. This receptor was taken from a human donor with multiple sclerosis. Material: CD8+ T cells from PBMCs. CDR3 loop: CASSPRARNYEQYF. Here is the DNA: TGTGCCAGCTCACCTCGAGCTAGGAACTACGAGCAGTACTTC.